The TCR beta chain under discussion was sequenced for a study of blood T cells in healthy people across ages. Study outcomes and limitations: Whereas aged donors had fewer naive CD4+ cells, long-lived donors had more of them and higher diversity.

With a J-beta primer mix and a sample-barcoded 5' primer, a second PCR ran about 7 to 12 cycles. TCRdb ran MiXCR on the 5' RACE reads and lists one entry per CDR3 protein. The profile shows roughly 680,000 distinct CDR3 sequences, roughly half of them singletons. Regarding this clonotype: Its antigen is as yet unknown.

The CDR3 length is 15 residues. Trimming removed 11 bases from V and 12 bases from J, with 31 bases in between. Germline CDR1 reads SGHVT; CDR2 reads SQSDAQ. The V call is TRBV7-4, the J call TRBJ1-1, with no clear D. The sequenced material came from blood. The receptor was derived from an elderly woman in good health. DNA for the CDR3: TGTGCCGGATCCTGCGGGGTGACGGTCAGCGGAGGAACTTTCTTT. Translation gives CAGSCGVTVSGGTFF. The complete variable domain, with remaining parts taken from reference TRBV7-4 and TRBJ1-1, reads GAGVSQSPRYKVAKRGRDVALRCDSISGHVTLYWYRQTLGQGSEVLTYSQSDAQRDKSGRPSGRFSAERPERSVSTLKIQRTEQGDSAVYLCAGSCGVTVSGGTFFGQGTRLTVV.